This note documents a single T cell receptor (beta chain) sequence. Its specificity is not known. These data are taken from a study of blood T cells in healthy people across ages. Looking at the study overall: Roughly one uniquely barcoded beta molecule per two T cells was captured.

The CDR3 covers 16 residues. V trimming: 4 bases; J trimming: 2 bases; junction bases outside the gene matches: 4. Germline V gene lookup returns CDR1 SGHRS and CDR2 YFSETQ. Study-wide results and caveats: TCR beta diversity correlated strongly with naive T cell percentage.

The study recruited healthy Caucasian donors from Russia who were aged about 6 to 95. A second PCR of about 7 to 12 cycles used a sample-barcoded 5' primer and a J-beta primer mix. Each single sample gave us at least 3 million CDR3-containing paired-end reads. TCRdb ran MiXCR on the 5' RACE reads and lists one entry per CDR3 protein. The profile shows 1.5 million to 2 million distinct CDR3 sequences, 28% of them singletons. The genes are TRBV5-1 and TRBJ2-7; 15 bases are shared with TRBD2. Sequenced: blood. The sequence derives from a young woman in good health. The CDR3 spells CASSTGTSGGTYEQYF. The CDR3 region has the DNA TGCGCCAGCAGCACGGGGACTAGCGGGGGGACCTACGAGCAGTACTTC.